Following are 32 T cell receptor beta chains from one sample sequenced in a study of cytomegalovirus exposure and HLA in healthy donors. With 60 Vbeta and 13 Jbeta primers, the PCR was carried out. This table comes from immunoSEQ multiplex PCR, and its TCRdb copy is limited to in-frame clones, with some not included. The data show under 200,000 clones, 80% seen once. The material sequenced was PBMCs. The receptors were sampled from a man aged 18 to 29 in good health and CMV-seropositive.

This clone was seen just once. Relative to the germline gene, one junction end is altered; a read error may explain this. This chain links TRBV7-9 with TRBJ1-2, with 8 bases lining up with TRBD1. Germline V gene sequence: CDR1 SEHNR, CDR2 FQNEAQ (reference sequence). The CDR3 sequence is 16 residues long. The CDR3 sequence: CSSSLYGRGQEDGYTF. In DNA form, the CDR3 reads TGTTCCAGCAGCTTATACGGCAGGGGGCAGGAGGATGGCTACACCTTC.

The chain is built from TRBV14 and TRBJ2-1, with TRBD2 matching over 10 bases. V lost 4 bases, J lost 1 base, and 4 bases stayed unmatched. This CDR3 is built from 16 residues. Germline V gene lookup returns CDR1 SGHDN and CDR2 FVKESK. DNA for the CDR3: TGTGCCAGCAGCCTCTTAGCGGGAGGTTCCTACAATGAGCAGTTCTTC. This codes for CASSLLAGGSYNEQFF.

CDR3 protein: CASSQTSGGASGELFF. The CDR3 DNA reads TGTGCCAGCAGCCAGACTAGCGGGGGGGCGTCCGGGGAGCTGTTTTTT. The J gene is TRBJ2-2, the V gene TRBV13; 14 positions match TRBD2. The CDR3 extends over 16 amino acids. Germline V gene data show CDR1 as PRHDT and CDR2 as FYEKMQ (reference sequence). Trimming took 5 bases from V and 6 from J; bases not matched to a gene: 5.

This clone was detected only a few times. This sequence joins TRBV6-1 and TRBJ1-1; 7 nucleotides line up with TRBD1. Germline V CDR1 and CDR2: MNHNS, SASEGT. The CDR3 consists of 14 residues. After removal of 9 bases from V and 3 bases from J, the junction contained 10 bases not matched to a gene. Here the CDR3 reads CASTDRVRDTEAFF. The CDR3 DNA is TGTGCCAGTACAGACAGGGTGAGGGACACTGAAGCTTTCTTT.

V usage is TRBV29-1 and J usage is TRBJ2-4; D call uncertain. The CDR3 is 13 amino acids. Germline loops: CDR1 SQVTM, CDR2 ANQGSEA. V was cut by 5 bases and J by 0 bases, with 8 bases left in between. CDR3 DNA sequence: TGCAGCGTTCGGTTCGGAGCCAAAAACATTCAGTACTTC. Translated: CSVRFGAKNIQYF.

V gene TRBV5-4 combines with J gene TRBJ2-7; 7 bases agree with TRBD2. CDR1 and CDR2 (germline): SGHNT, YYREEE (reference sequence). V shed 4 bases, J shed 6 bases, and the junction held 13 bases outside the gene matches. This CDR3 is built from 15 residues. This CDR3 reads CASSRPGLRSLEQYF. DNA of the CDR3: TGTGCCAGCAGCAGACCGGGACTAAGGTCGCTCGAGCAGTACTTC. Together with reference TRBV5-4 and TRBJ2-7, the CDR3 gives the full variable domain: ETGVTQSPTHLIKTRGQQVTLRCSSQSGHNTVSWYQQALGQGPQFIFQYYREEENGRGNFPPRFSGLQFPNYSSELNVNALELDDSALYLCASSRPGLRSLEQYFGPGTRLTVT.

This clone has only one observation. The chain couples TRBV5-1 to TRBJ2-7, with a possible D match to TRBD1 (6 bases). The CDR3 has 15 residues. Trimming took off 0 bases at V and 3 bases at J, with 13 bases between the two ends. CDR1 SGHRS and CDR2 YFSETQ come from the germline V gene. The CDR3 sequence: CASSLASGRGYEQYF. In DNA, the CDR3 is TGCGCCAGCAGCTTGGCTTCCGGCAGGGGCTACGAGCAGTACTTC.

V and J are TRBV7-8 and TRBJ2-2, with D unresolved. Germline CDR1 SGHVS, CDR2 FQNEAQ. The CDR3 consists of 15 residues. V was pared by 1 base and J by 0 bases, with 6 bases between. As DNA, the CDR3 is TGTGCCAGCAGCTTAGTTTTCGCGAACACCGGGGAGCTGTTTTTT. Its translation: CASSLVFANTGELFF.

CDR3 protein: CASSFLRTEAFF. CDR3 nucleotide sequence: TGTGCCAGCAGCTTTCTACGCACTGAAGCTTTCTTT. The V gene is TRBV7-9, the J gene TRBJ1-1; D unresolved. V gave up 3 bases and J gave up 4 bases, with 6 bases separating them. The CDR3 runs 12 residues. CDR1 SEHNR and CDR2 FQNEAQ come from the germline V gene (reference sequence). The whole variable domain, filled in from reference TRBV7-9 and TRBJ1-1, reads DTGVSQNPRHKITKRGQNVTFRCDPISEHNRLYWYRQTLGQGPEFLTYFQNEAQLEKSRLLSDRFSAERPKGSFSTLEIQRTEQGDSAMYLCASSFLRTEAFFGQGTRLTVV.

The V and J genes are TRBV7-8 and TRBJ2-1; 9 nucleotides line up with TRBD2. After removal of 9 bases from V and 0 bases from J, the junction contained 15 bases not matched to a gene. Germline assignment: CDR1 SGHVS and CDR2 FQNEAQ. This CDR3 comprises 18 residues. CDR3 in DNA: TGTGCCAGTCACCAAAGCGGGAGGACCCTGAGCTCCTACAATGAGCAGTTCTTC. It is translated as CASHQSGRTLSSYNEQFF.

In this sample, this clone turned up once. The chain has TRBV4-3 and TRBJ2-5; TRBD2 agrees at 8 bases. Trimming at V came to 0 bases and at J to 5 bases, leaving 8 bases not matched to a gene. CDR1 and CDR2 (germline): LGHNA, YSLEER. The CDR3 loop spans 16 amino acids. The CDR3 protein is CASSQDRSGGRETQYF. The CDR3 nucleotides read TGCGCCAGCAGCCAAGATCGGAGCGGGGGTAGGGAGACCCAGTACTTC.

The CDR3 DNA reads TGTGCCAGTAGTAGTACAGGGGACACTGAAGCTTTCTTT. Its translation: CASSSTGDTEAFF. The gene calls are TRBV19 and TRBJ1-1, with 7 bases matching TRBD1. Trimming took 4 bases from V and 3 from J; bases not matched to a gene: 2. Germline V gives CDR1 LNHDA, CDR2 SQIVND (reference sequence). The CDR3 extends over 13 amino acids.

The V gene is TRBV29-1, the J gene TRBJ1-1; unclear D gene. V dropped 7 bases and J dropped 3 bases, with 6 bases sitting between them. The germline V gene encodes CDR1 SQVTM and CDR2 ANQGSEA. This CDR3 comprises 10 residues. For the CDR3, the DNA is TGCAGCGCCCGGGACACTGAAGCTTTCTTT. Translation gives CSARDTEAFF. The full variable domain, with the rest looked up from reference TRBV29-1 and TRBJ1-1, is SAVISQKPSRDICQRGTSLTIQCQVDSQVTMMFWYRQQPGQSLTLIATANQGSEATYESGFVIDKFPISRPNLTFSTLTVSNMSPEDSSIYLCSARDTEAFFGQGTRLTVV.

The chain combines TRBV7-6 with TRBJ2-5; TRBD1 is a possible D gene (6 bases). Trimming took 5 bases from V and 3 from J, leaving 16 bases between them. The germline V gene encodes CDR1 SGHVS and CDR2 FNYEAQ. The CDR3 totals 15 residues. The CDR3 here is CASSRKNRAKETQYF. The CDR3 bases are TGTGCCAGCAGCCGAAAAAACAGGGCGAAAGAGACCCAGTACTTC.

V and J are TRBV5-1 and TRBJ2-5; 9 bases align to TRBD2. The CDR3 contains 14 residues. Per the germline V gene, CDR1 is SGHRS and CDR2 is YFSETQ. Trimming removed 4 bases from V and 3 bases from J; junction bases left unmatched: 4. This CDR3 reads CASSRRGGEETQYF. DNA of the CDR3: TGCGCCAGCAGCCGCCGCGGGGGGGAAGAGACCCAGTACTTC.

The V call is TRBV14, the J call TRBJ2-7; 11 positions match TRBD2. Germline values: CDR1 SGHDN, CDR2 FVKESK. V was clipped by 5 bases and J by 4 bases; unmatched bases: 7. The CDR3 is 15 amino acids. CDR3 protein: CASSSWASGRYEQYF. DNA for the CDR3: TGTGCCAGCAGCTCCTGGGCTAGCGGGAGGTACGAGCAGTACTTC.

The chain carries TRBV18 and TRBJ2-2; 12 nucleotides match TRBD2. The J segment lost 6 bases and the V segment lost 6 bases, leaving 14 bases of the junction unmatched. Germline CDR1 and CDR2: KGHSH and LQKENI. The length of the CDR3 is 18 residues. The CDR3 sequence is CASSPRLAGEGFAGELFF. As DNA, the CDR3 is TGTGCCAGCTCCCCCCGACTAGCGGGAGAGGGCTTCGCCGGGGAGCTGTTTTTT.

This clone was detected only once. The rearrangement links TRBV6-4 to TRBJ1-1; D not resolved. Germline loops: CDR1 MRHNA, CDR2 SNTAGT. The CDR3 runs 13 residues. V lost 4 bases and J 3 bases, leaving 9 bases between the germline ends. CDR3 residues: CASSGGRDTEAFF. In DNA, the CDR3 is TGTGCCAGCAGTGGAGGGAGGGACACTGAAGCTTTCTTT.

The chain employs TRBV27 and TRBJ1-4; D possibly corresponds to TRBD1 (5 bases). The CDR3 is 18 residues long. The germline gives CDR1 MNHEY, CDR2 SMNVEV (reference sequence). V lost 1 base and J lost 4, with 19 bases in between. The CDR3 loop reads CASSLFGAAGRVNEKLFF. The CDR3 DNA sequence: TGTGCCAGCAGTTTATTTGGGGCCGCCGGGAGGGTTAATGAAAAACTGTTTTTT.

This clone has only one observation. This chain joins TRBV20-1 and TRBJ2-7; D unresolved. The CDR3 consists of 11 residues. Germline CDR1 is DFQATT and CDR2 is SNEGSKA (reference sequence). Trimming cost V 6 bases and J 6 bases, with 12 bases left between them. CDR3 DNA: TGCAGTGCGCACGAGGCGCGCGAGCAGTACTTC. Translation gives CSAHEAREQYF.

The gene calls are TRBV27 and TRBJ2-7; tentatively, D is TRBD1 (6 bases). Looked up from germline, CDR1 is MNHEY and CDR2 is SMNVEV (reference sequence). V lost 5 bases and J lost 2, with 13 bases in between. The CDR3 is made up of 14 amino acids. CDR3 protein: CASSPDRFTYEQYF. CDR3 DNA: TGTGCCAGCAGTCCCGACAGGTTTACCTACGAGCAGTACTTC.

The count of this clone is one. The chain joins TRBV4-2 to TRBJ2-5; D is perhaps TRBD2 (7 bases). V lost 3 bases and J 5 bases, leaving 16 bases between the germline ends. Per the germline V gene, CDR1 is LGHNA and CDR2 is YNFKEQ. This CDR3 contains 15 residues. CDR3 sequence: CASSQGRGRVETQYF. The CDR3 DNA follows: TGTGCCAGCAGCCAGGGGCGGGGGCGAGTTGAGACCCAGTACTTC.

The chain is built from TRBV23-1 and TRBJ1-6; D call uncertain. TRBV23-1 is flagged as an ORF with uncertain function. Trimming cost V 4 bases and J 3 bases, with 13 bases left between them. The length of the CDR3 is 16 residues. CDR3 in amino acids: CASSPPSGFYNSPLHF. Written as DNA, the CDR3 is TGCGCCAGCAGTCCCCCCTCGGGTTTCTATAATTCACCCCTCCACTTT.

The rearrangement links TRBV6-5 to TRBJ2-1; 12 bases match TRBD2. The CDR3 runs to 15 residues. CDR1 and CDR2 (germline): MNHEY, SVGAGI. The V gene end was trimmed by 6 bases and the J gene end by 0 bases; junction bases not matched to a gene: 0. CDR3 sequence reads: CASRLAGGSYNEQFF. For the CDR3, the DNA is TGTGCCAGCAGACTAGCGGGAGGCTCCTACAATGAGCAGTTCTTC.

The CDR3 spells CASSLVADGETQYF. The CDR3 DNA is TGTGCCAGCAGCTTAGTCGCGGATGGGGAGACCCAGTACTTC. This chain links TRBV7-9 with TRBJ2-5; no firm D call. V lost 1 base and J 5 bases, leaving 11 bases between the germline ends. Germline values: CDR1 SEHNR, CDR2 FQNEAQ (reference sequence). The CDR3 covers 14 residues.

This clone occurred once. The gene calls are TRBV5-1 and TRBJ1-5, with D possibly being TRBD1 (5 bases). Germline lookup yields CDR1 SGHRS and CDR2 YFSETQ. This CDR3 is built from 14 residues. V gave up 1 base and J gave up 4 bases, with 9 bases separating them. CDR3 in DNA: TGCGCCAGCAGCTTGTACGCAGGGAATCAGCCCCAGCATTTT. Translation gives CASSLYAGNQPQHF.

CDR3 in amino acids: CSAGLAGGEQFF. CDR3 in DNA: TGCAGCGCCGGACTAGCGGGAGGTGAGCAGTTCTTC. The V call is TRBV29-1, the J call TRBJ2-1, with 14 bases fitting TRBD2. With V trimmed by 7 bases and J by 9 bases, 2 bases remained unmatched. The CDR3 is made up of 12 amino acids. The germline V gene has CDR1 SQVTM and CDR2 ANQGSEA.

In this sample, this clone turned up a few times. This chain joins TRBV27 and TRBJ1-1; a possible D gene is TRBD1 (5 bases). The CDR3 runs to 14 residues. The V gene lost 7 bases and the J gene lost 7 bases, with 19 bases spanning the gap. CDR1 is MNHEY, CDR2 SMNVEV, per germline (reference sequence). CDR3 DNA: TGTGCCAGCAAAGCCGCATTGGGGCGCCATGAAGCTTTCTTT. Protein product: CASKAALGRHEAFF.

In its sample, this clone was seen once. The chain uses TRBV5-8 and TRBJ1-5; D gene uncertain. CDR3 length: 16 residues. V was trimmed by 2 bases and J by 4 bases, leaving 16 bases between them. Looked up from germline, CDR1 is SGHTS and CDR2 is YDEGEE. This CDR3 is CASSFDRSPGNQPQHF. CDR3 DNA: TGTGCCAGCAGCTTTGATCGTTCTCCGGGGAATCAGCCCCAGCATTTT. The entire variable domain, with the rest obtained from reference TRBV5-8 and TRBJ1-5, is as follows: EAGVTQSPTHLIKTRGQQATLRCSPISGHTSVYWYQQALGLGLQFLLWYDEGEERNRGNFPPRFSGRQFPNYSSELNVNALELEDSALYLCASSFDRSPGNQPQHFGDGTRLSIL.

The V call is TRBV7-2, the J call TRBJ1-1; D is perhaps TRBD1 (5 bases). This CDR3 is 14 amino acids long. The V end lost 0 bases, the J end lost 6 bases, and 11 bases lay between the germline ends. Germline CDR1 SGHTA, CDR2 FQGNSA. Written as DNA, the CDR3 is TGTGCCAGCAGCTTAGCGCAGACAGTGGCTGAAGCTTTCTTT. This sequence encodes CASSLAQTVAEAFF.

The genes are TRBV28 and TRBJ2-5, with 8 bases matching TRBD1. The CDR3 totals 14 residues. Germline V gene lookup returns CDR1 MDHEN and CDR2 SYDVKM. V lost 6 bases, J lost 5 bases, and 8 bases stayed unmatched. The CDR3 loop reads CASSRQGRSETQYF. The CDR3 bases are TGTGCCAGCAGCCGACAGGGGCGAAGTGAGACCCAGTACTTC.

The gene calls are TRBV7-9 and TRBJ2-1, with TRBD2 identical over 7 bases. The germline V gene encodes CDR1 SEHNR and CDR2 FQNEAQ (reference sequence). CDR3 length: 14 residues. V was pared by 3 bases and J by 9 bases, with 8 bases of the junction left unmatched. The CDR3 coding sequence is TGTGCCAGCAGCTTGACGGGGAGGGGCGGTGAGCAGTTCTTC. Translation gives CASSLTGRGGEQFF.